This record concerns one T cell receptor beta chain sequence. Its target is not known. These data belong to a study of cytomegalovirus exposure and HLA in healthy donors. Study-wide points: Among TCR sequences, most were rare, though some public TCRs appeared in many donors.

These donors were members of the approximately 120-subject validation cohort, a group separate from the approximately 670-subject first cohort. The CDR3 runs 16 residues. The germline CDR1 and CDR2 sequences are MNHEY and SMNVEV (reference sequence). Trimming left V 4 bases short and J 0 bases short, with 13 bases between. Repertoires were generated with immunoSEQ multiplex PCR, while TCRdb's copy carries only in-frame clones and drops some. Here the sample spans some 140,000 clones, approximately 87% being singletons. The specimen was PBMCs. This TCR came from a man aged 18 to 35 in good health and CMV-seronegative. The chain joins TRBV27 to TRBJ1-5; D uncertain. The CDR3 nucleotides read TGTGCCAGCAGTTCTATCCTCCGTGGTAGCAATCAGCCCCAGCATTTT. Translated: CASSSILRGSNQPQHF.